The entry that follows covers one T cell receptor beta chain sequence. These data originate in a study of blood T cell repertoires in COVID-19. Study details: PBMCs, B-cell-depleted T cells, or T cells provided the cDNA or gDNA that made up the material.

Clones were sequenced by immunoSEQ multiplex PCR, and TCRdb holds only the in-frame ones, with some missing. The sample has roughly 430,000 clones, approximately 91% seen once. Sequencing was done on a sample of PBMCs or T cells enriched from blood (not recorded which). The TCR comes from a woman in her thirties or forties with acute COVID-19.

The CDR3 DNA is TGCGCCAGCAGCCAAGCTTTCGGGACAGGAAGCTACGAGCAGTACTTC. Amino acid sequence: CASSQAFGTGSYEQYF. The chain carries TRBV4-1 and TRBJ2-7; 8 bases align to TRBD1. With V trimmed by 1 base and J by 3 bases, 8 bases remained unmatched. CDR3 length equals 16 residues. Germline CDR1 and CDR2: MGHRA and YSYEKL.